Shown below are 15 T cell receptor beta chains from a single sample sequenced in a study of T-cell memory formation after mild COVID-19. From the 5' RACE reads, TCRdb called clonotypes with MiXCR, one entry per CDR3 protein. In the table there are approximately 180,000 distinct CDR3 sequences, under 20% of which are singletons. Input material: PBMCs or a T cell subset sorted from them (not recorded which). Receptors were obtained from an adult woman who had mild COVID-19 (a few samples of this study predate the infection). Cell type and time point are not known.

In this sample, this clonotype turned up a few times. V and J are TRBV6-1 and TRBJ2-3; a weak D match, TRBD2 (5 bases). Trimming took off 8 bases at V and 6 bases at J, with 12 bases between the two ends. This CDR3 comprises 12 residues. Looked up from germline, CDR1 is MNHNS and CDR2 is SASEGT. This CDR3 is CASDSGVDTQYF. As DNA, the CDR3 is TGTGCCAGCGACTCCGGGGTTGATACGCAGTATTTT.

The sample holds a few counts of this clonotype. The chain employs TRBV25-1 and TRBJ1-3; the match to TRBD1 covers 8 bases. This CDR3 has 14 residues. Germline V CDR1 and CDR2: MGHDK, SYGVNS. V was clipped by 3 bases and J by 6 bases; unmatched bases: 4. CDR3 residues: CASSDDRGANTIYF. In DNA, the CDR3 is TGTGCCAGCAGTGACGACAGGGGCGCAAACACCATATATTTT.

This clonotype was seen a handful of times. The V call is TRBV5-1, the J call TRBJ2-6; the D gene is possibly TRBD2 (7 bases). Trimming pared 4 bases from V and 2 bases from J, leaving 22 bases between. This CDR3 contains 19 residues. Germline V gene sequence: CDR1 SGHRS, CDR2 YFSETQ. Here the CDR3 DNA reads TGCGCCAGCAGCGTGCTCGAACAGGGAGGGTCTACTGGGGCCAACGTCCTGACTTTC. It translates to CASSVLEQGGSTGANVLTF.

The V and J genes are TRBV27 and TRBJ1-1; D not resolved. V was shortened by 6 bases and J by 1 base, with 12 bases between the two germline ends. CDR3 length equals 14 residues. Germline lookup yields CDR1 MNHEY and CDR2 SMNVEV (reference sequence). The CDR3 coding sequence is TGTGCCAGCAGCCAACTATCGGGGAACACTGAAGCTTTCTTT. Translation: CASSQLSGNTEAFF.

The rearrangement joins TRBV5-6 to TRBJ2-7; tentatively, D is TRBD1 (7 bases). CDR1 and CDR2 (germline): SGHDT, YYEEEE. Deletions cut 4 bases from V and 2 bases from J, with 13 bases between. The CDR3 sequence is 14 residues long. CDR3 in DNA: TGTGCCAGCAGCCGCGGGACAGTTGCCTACGAGCAGTACTTC. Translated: CASSRGTVAYEQYF.

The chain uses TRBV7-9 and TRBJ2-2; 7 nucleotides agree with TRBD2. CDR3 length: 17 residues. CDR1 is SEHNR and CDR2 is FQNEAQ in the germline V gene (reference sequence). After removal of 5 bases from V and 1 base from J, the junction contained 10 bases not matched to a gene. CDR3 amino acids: CASSPPFPGGNTGELFF. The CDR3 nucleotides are TGTGCCAGCAGCCCACCCTTCCCGGGGGGGAACACCGGGGAGCTGTTTTTT.

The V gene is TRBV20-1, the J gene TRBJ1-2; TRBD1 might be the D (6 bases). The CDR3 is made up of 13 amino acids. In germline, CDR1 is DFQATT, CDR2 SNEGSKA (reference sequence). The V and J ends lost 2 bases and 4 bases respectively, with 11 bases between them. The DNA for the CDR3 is TGCAGTGCTAGACAGGGGAGCGGCTATGGCTACACCTTC. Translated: CSARQGSGYGYTF.

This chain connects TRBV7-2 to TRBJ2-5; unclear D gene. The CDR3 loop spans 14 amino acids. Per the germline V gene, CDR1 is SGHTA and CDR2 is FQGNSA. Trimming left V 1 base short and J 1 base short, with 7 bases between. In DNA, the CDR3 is TGTGCCAGCAGCTTAGATATAGTCCAAGAGACCCAGTACTTC. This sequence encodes CASSLDIVQETQYF.

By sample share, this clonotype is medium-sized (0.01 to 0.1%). The CDR3 reads CASSLTGTAYEQYF. In DNA, the CDR3 is TGCGCCAGCAGCCTAACCGGGACAGCCTACGAGCAGTACTTC. The chain uses TRBV5-1 and TRBJ2-7, with TRBD1 identical over 7 bases. The CDR3 totals 14 residues. V shed 4 bases, J shed 2 bases, and the junction held 6 bases outside the gene matches. Looked up from germline, CDR1 is SGHRS and CDR2 is YFSETQ.

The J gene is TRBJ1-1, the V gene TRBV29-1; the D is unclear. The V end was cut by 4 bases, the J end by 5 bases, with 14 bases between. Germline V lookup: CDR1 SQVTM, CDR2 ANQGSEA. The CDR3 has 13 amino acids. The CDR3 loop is CSVVGLTGTEAFF. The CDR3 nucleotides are TGCAGCGTTGTCGGCCTCACGGGTACTGAAGCTTTCTTT.

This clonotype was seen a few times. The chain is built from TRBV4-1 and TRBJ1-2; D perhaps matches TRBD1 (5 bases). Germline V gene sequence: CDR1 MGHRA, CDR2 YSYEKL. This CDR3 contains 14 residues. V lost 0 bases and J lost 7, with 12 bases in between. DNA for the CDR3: TGCGCCAGCAGCCAAGATCTAGGGGCGGTTGGCTACACCTTC. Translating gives CASSQDLGAVGYTF.

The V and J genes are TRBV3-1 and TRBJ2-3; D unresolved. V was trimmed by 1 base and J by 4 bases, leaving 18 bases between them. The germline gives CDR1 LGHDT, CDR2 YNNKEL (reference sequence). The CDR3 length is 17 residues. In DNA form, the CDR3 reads TGTGCCAGCAGCCAAGGTAACAGCCGATCGCGATCAGATACGCAGTATTTT. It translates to CASSQGNSRSRSDTQYF.

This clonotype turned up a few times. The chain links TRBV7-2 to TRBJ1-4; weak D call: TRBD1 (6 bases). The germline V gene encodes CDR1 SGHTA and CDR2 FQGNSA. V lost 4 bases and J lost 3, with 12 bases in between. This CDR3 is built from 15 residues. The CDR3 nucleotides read TGTGCCAGCAGCTCGCACAGGGCTGCTAATGAAAAACTGTTTTTT. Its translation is CASSSHRAANEKLFF.

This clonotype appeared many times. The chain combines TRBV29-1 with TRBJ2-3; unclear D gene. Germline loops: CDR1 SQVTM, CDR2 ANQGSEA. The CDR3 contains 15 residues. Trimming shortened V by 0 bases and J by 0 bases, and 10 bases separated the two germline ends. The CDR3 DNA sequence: TGCAGCGTTGAAGATAATGTAAGGAGCACAGATACGCAGTATTTT. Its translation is CSVEDNVRSTDTQYF.

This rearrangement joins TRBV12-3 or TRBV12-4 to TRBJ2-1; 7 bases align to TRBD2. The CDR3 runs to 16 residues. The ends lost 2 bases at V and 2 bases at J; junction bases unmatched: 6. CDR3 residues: CASSLLRRGTYNEQFF. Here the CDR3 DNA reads TGTGCCAGCAGTTTACTAAGGCGGGGGACCTACAATGAGCAGTTCTTC.